The 30 T cell receptor beta chains below were found in one sample sequenced in a study of immune cell composition in non-small cell lung cancer. Sequencing was performed with immunoSEQ multiplex PCR; in TCRdb, only in-frame clones are kept and a portion is missing. The table shows approximately 8,200 clones, with under 80% occurring only once. The sequenced sample was lung tumor tissue. These receptors all stem from a human donor with non-small cell lung cancer.

About this clone: Other DNA sequences in this sample translate to the same CDR3. The chain employs TRBV4-2 and TRBJ2-3; D is ambiguous. The CDR3 spans 15 residues. The germline V gene has CDR1 LGHNA and CDR2 YNFKEQ. V shed 2 bases and J shed 8 bases, with 17 bases lying between them. The CDR3 sequence: CASSQSRVSAGTQYF. Here the CDR3 DNA reads TGTGCCAGCAGCCAATCGAGAGTCTCTGCCGGTACGCAGTATTTT.

This chain connects TRBV29-1 to TRBJ2-3; D may be TRBD2 (6 bases). Germline V gene lookup returns CDR1 SQVTM and CDR2 ANQGSEA. V lost 4 bases to trimming and J lost 0 bases, with 8 bases between them. The CDR3 runs to 13 residues. The chain's CDR3 is CSVVGGSTDTQYF. The CDR3 DNA sequence: TGCAGCGTTGTGGGGGGAAGCACAGATACGCAGTATTTT.

This sequence joins TRBV6-1 and TRBJ2-1, with 13 bases that match TRBD2. Trimming took 4 bases from V and 3 from J; bases not matched to a gene: 0. The CDR3 runs to 15 residues. In germline, CDR1 is MNHNS, CDR2 SASEGT. The CDR3 DNA is TGTGCCAGCAGTGGACTAGCGGGGGGCTACAATGAGCAGTTCTTC. Protein sequence: CASSGLAGGYNEQFF.

The J gene is TRBJ2-3, the V gene TRBV7-2; 7 nucleotides agree with TRBD2. J gave up 6 bases and V 5 bases, and 17 bases lay outside the gene matches. The CDR3 length is 17 residues. Germline V CDR1 and CDR2: SGHTA, FQGNSA. The CDR3 reads CASSRQFGRGGGDTQYF. The DNA of the CDR3 is TGTGCCAGCAGCCGTCAGTTCGGGCGCGGGGGAGGTGATACGCAGTATTTT.

Only one count was recorded for this clone. The chain couples TRBV10-3 to TRBJ2-5; D ambiguous. Trimming removed 3 bases at V and 3 bases at J, with 8 bases between. The V gene's germline CDR1 is ENHRY and CDR2 SYGVKD. The CDR3 has 13 residues. CDR3 sequence reads: CAISDGGEETQYF. The CDR3 bases are TGTGCCATCAGTGATGGCGGAGAAGAGACCCAGTACTTC.

The chain has TRBV9 and TRBJ2-3; D is ambiguous. Deletions cut 3 bases from V and 2 bases from J, with 4 bases between. The CDR3 covers 12 residues. Germline lookup yields CDR1 SGDLS and CDR2 YYNGEE. CDR3 loop: CASSDITDTQYF. CDR3 coding DNA: TGTGCCAGCAGCGACATCACAGATACGCAGTATTTT.

The chain carries TRBV7-8 and TRBJ2-2, with D maybe TRBD1 (5 bases). The CDR3 is 12 residues long. The V gene's germline CDR1 is SGHVS and CDR2 FQNEAQ. Trimming cost V 6 bases and J 9 bases, with 11 bases left between them. CDR3 in DNA: TGTGCCAGCAGTATAGGGGTCAGGGAGCTGTTTTTT. As protein: CASSIGVRELFF.

The V gene is TRBV7-8, the J gene TRBJ2-5; D may be TRBD1 (6 bases). V was clipped by 3 bases and J by 1 base, with 15 bases between them. Germline CDR1 reads SGHVS; CDR2 reads FQNEAQ. This CDR3 comprises 16 residues. This CDR3 is CASSLTTGQSQETQYF. In nucleotides, the CDR3 is TGTGCCAGCAGCTTGACAACAGGGCAGAGCCAAGAGACCCAGTACTTC.

This sequence joins TRBV30 and TRBJ2-7; unclear D gene. Per germline, CDR1 GTSNPN and CDR2 SVGIG (reference sequence). This CDR3 contains 11 residues. V was cut by 2 bases and J by 1 base, with 3 bases left in between. The DNA for the CDR3 is TGTGCCTGGAGTAGGTCCTACGAGCAGTACTTC. As protein: CAWSRSYEQYF.

The chain combines TRBV4-2 with TRBJ1-2; unclear D gene. The CDR3 has 15 amino acids. From germline, CDR1 is LGHNA and CDR2 YNFKEQ. Deletions cut 1 base from V and 2 bases from J, with 11 bases between. CDR3 loop: CASSQASGLNYGYTF. CDR3 in DNA: TGTGCCAGCAGCCAAGCCTCAGGTCTAAACTATGGCTACACCTTC.

This sequence joins TRBV7-2 and TRBJ2-2, with 11 bases aligning to TRBD2. The trim removed 5 bases at V and 4 bases at J, leaving 6 bases unmatched. CDR1 SGHTA and CDR2 FQGNSA come from the germline V gene. The length of the CDR3 is 16 residues. In DNA form, the CDR3 reads TGTGCCAGCAGCCCTAGCGGGGGGACAAGCACCGGGGAGCTGTTTTTT. Residues: CASSPSGGTSTGELFF.

The rearrangement joins TRBV7-2 to TRBJ1-2, with 8 bases that match TRBD1. Germline CDR1 reads SGHTA; CDR2 reads FQGNSA. The CDR3 loop spans 15 amino acids. V dropped 1 base and J dropped 2; count of bases not matched to a gene: 3. The CDR3 protein is CASSLVQGANYGYTF. In DNA, the CDR3 is TGTGCCAGCAGCTTAGTCCAGGGGGCAAACTATGGCTACACCTTC.

This rearrangement joins TRBV9 to TRBJ2-5; unclear D gene. Germline V gene sequence: CDR1 SGDLS, CDR2 YYNGEE. V was pared by 3 bases and J by 3 bases, with 3 bases between. The CDR3 sequence is 11 residues long. CDR3 amino acids: CASSAEETQYF. The CDR3 DNA reads TGTGCCAGCAGCGCAGAAGAGACCCAGTACTTC.

The rearrangement links TRBV5-6 to TRBJ2-7; D is possibly TRBD1 (5 bases). V was shortened by 0 bases and J by 5 bases, with 9 bases between the two germline ends. CDR3 length: 13 amino acids. In germline, CDR1 is SGHDT, CDR2 YYEEEE. The CDR3 DNA reads TGTGCCAGCAGCTTGGGCAGGGCCCACGAGCAGTACTTC. This gives the protein CASSLGRAHEQYF. The full variable domain, with the rest looked up from reference TRBV5-6 and TRBJ2-7, is DAGVTQSPTHLIKTRGQQVTLRCSPKSGHDTVSWYQQALGQGPQFIFQYYEEEERQRGNFPDRFSGHQFPNYSSELNVNALLLGDSALYLCASSLGRAHEQYFGPGTRLTVT.

This chain uses TRBV6-1 with TRBJ2-5; 10 nucleotides line up with TRBD1. This CDR3 is 16 amino acids long. Germline CDR1 is MNHNS and CDR2 is SASEGT. V gave up 1 base and J gave up 3 bases; unmatched junction bases: 5. The CDR3 here is CASSEVPGTGEETQYF. CDR3 in DNA: TGTGCCAGCAGTGAAGTTCCCGGGACAGGGGAAGAGACCCAGTACTTC.

This clone was recorded a few times. J is TRBJ1-5 and V is TRBV4-2, with 10 bases matching TRBD1. CDR1 is LGHNA, CDR2 YNFKEQ, per germline. There are 15 residues in the CDR3. V lost 2 bases and J lost 5; bases outside the gene matches: 3. In DNA form, the CDR3 reads TGTGCCAGCAGCCAAACCGACAGGGGGCATCAGCCCCAGCATTTT. Its protein product is CASSQTDRGHQPQHF.

The rearrangement joins TRBV7-8 to TRBJ1-1; D remains unclear. Trimming removed 4 bases at V and 3 bases at J, with 9 bases between. This CDR3 spans 13 amino acids. Germline V CDR1 and CDR2: SGHVS, FQNEAQ. CDR3 DNA sequence: TGTGCCAGCAGCTCACAGTTGTACACTGAAGCTTTCTTT. This codes for CASSSQLYTEAFF.

The chain employs TRBV2 and TRBJ2-5; 7 nucleotides align to TRBD1. V was pared by 0 bases and J by 6 bases, with 4 bases of the junction left unmatched. The germline CDR1 and CDR2 sequences are SNHLY and FYNNEI. CDR3 length: 14 residues. The CDR3 nucleotides read TGTGCCAGCAGTGAAGCAGCAGGGGGTCAGACCCAGTACTTC. Its translation: CASSEAAGGQTQYF.

The V gene is TRBV5-1, the J gene TRBJ2-1, with a tentative D call TRBD1 (5 bases). The CDR3 runs to 14 residues. Germline V CDR1 and CDR2: SGHRS, YFSETQ. The V end was cut by 0 bases, the J end by 7 bases, with 11 bases between. The CDR3 spells CASSLGAGLNEQFF. As DNA, the CDR3 is TGCGCCAGCAGCTTGGGGGCAGGGTTAAATGAGCAGTTCTTC.

The V and J genes are TRBV6-5 and TRBJ2-3; 11 nucleotides align to TRBD2. Germline-derived CDR1 and CDR2 are MNHEY and SVGAGI. The CDR3 is 15 residues long. Trimming at V came to 7 bases and at J to 0 bases, leaving 3 bases not matched to a gene. The CDR3 DNA follows: TGTGCCAGCACCCGGACTAGCGGGAGCACAGATACGCAGTATTTT. Translated, it gives CASTRTSGSTDTQYF.

The chain combines TRBV2 with TRBJ1-1, with no clear D. Germline loops: CDR1 SNHLY, CDR2 FYNNEI. The V end was cut by 2 bases, the J end by 1 base, with 5 bases between. The CDR3 is made up of 13 amino acids. The CDR3 DNA follows: TGTGCCAGCAGTGAAATCGGGAACACTGAAGCTTTCTTT. Residues: CASSEIGNTEAFF.

The chain recombines TRBV19 with TRBJ1-6; TRBD1 matches at 9 bases. This CDR3 region has 13 residues. Losses at the gene ends were 6 bases for V and 7 bases for J; bases not matched to a gene: 1. Germline-derived CDR1 and CDR2 are LNHDA and SQIVND (reference sequence). CDR3 sequence reads: CASRDRGNSPLHF. In DNA, the CDR3 is TGTGCCAGTAGGGACAGGGGAAATTCACCCCTCCACTTT.

For the CDR3, the DNA is TGTGCCAGCAGTTATTTAGGCCGCTCCTACGAGCAGTACTTC. Translation: CASSYLGRSYEQYF. This rearrangement joins TRBV6-5 to TRBJ2-7; no clear D. CDR1 and CDR2 (germline): MNHEY, SVGAGI. The CDR3 is 14 amino acids. V lost 3 bases, J lost 0 bases, and 9 bases lay in between.

V gene TRBV11-2 combines with J gene TRBJ2-3; D is unresolved. With 5 bases removed from V and 0 bases from J, the gap between germline ends came to 6 bases. This CDR3 is built from 13 residues. From germline, CDR1 is SGHAT and CDR2 FQNNGV. This chain's CDR3 is CASSLESTDTQYF. The CDR3 DNA reads TGTGCCAGCAGCCTCGAGAGCACAGATACGCAGTATTTT.

The V gene is TRBV7-3, the J gene TRBJ2-1; 12 nucleotides match TRBD2. The CDR3 runs 16 residues. The V segment lost 5 bases and the J segment 9 bases; nucleotides outside the gene matches: 11. The V gene's germline CDR1 is SGHTA and CDR2 FQGTGA. CDR3 bases: TGTGCCAGCAGCCCCGTCGCTAGCGGGGGGGAGGGTGAGCAGTTCTTC. Translating gives CASSPVASGGEGEQFF.

The chain couples TRBV6-6 to TRBJ2-3, with 7 bases aligning to TRBD1. The junction had 5 bases not matched to a gene; V was cut back by 6 bases and J by 2 bases. The germline V gene encodes CDR1 MNHNY and CDR2 SVGAGI (reference sequence). The CDR3 is made up of 14 amino acids. The CDR3 DNA reads TGTGCCAGCAGAAGGACAGGCCTCACAGATACGCAGTATTTT. Protein sequence: CASRRTGLTDTQYF.

This clone was seen a few times. The rearrangement uses TRBV28 and TRBJ2-3, with 11 positions matching TRBD2. The V gene's germline CDR1 is MDHEN and CDR2 SYDVKM. CDR3 size: 15 residues. The ends lost 3 bases at V and 6 bases at J; junction bases unmatched: 5. The CDR3 bases are TGTGCCAGCAGTTTTGGGACTAGCGGAGGGGATACGCAGTATTTT. Translation: CASSFGTSGGDTQYF.

The chain recombines TRBV5-1 with TRBJ2-7; the D gene is possibly TRBD2 (6 bases). V was cut by 7 bases and J by 3 bases, with 23 bases left in between. From germline, CDR1 is SGHRS and CDR2 YFSETQ. There are 16 residues in the CDR3. In DNA form, the CDR3 reads TGCGCCAGCTCCGCGTCACGCGGGGCCCCCTACTACGAGCAGTACTTC. It encodes CASSASRGAPYYEQYF. The full variable domain, rest sourced from reference TRBV5-1 and TRBJ2-7, is KAGVTQTPRYLIKTRGQQVTLSCSPISGHRSVSWYQQTPGQGLQFLFEYFSETQRNKGNFPGRFSGRQFSNSRSEMNVSTLELGDSALYLCASSASRGAPYYEQYFGPGTRLTVT.

This clone was found a few times. J is TRBJ1-6 and V is TRBV4-1; D perhaps matches TRBD1 (5 bases). This CDR3 has 15 amino acids. Germline values: CDR1 MGHRA, CDR2 YSYEKL. Between the trimmed V and J ends, which lost 0 bases and 10 bases, there was a span of 13 bases. CDR3 coding DNA: TGCGCCAGCAGCCAAGATTCAGGCCAGGGATCACCCCTCCACTTT. Residues: CASSQDSGQGSPLHF.

V gene TRBV9 combines with J gene TRBJ2-5; D uncertain. The CDR3 is 14 amino acids. Germline V gene lookup returns CDR1 SGDLS and CDR2 YYNGEE. V was trimmed by 5 bases and J by 1 base, leaving 12 bases between them. CDR3 coding DNA: TGTGCCAGCAGTCCACGATTCGTCCAAGAGACCCAGTACTTC. Its protein product is CASSPRFVQETQYF.